Listed below are T cell receptor beta chains from one sample, sequenced in a study of blood T cell repertoires in COVID-19. Libraries were prepared by immunoSEQ multiplex PCR; TCRdb keeps only in-frame clonotypes and omits some of them. The repertoire holds around 82,000 clones, with approximately 86% as singletons. Sequencing input: peripheral blood. Every receptor here comes from a man older than 75 with COVID-19, enrolled during active disease. Each CDR3 is given with its conserved first and last residue. A D gene is named only where the DNA matches it firmly. For some rows the clone size is stated as once, few or many, or as a class when expanded; others skip it.

d_call	v_call	clone_size	j_call	cdr3_aa	cdr3_nt
.	TRBV5-1	.	TRBJ1-1	CASSLDRDLAEAFF	TGCGCCAGCAGCTTGGACAGGGATCTCGCTGAAGCTTTCTTT
.	TRBV28	once	TRBJ2-7	CASSPLREHEQYF	TGTGCCAGCAGTCCCCTCAGGGAACACGAGCAGTACTTC
TRBD1	TRBV20-1	.	TRBJ2-7	CSASDRVPYEQYF	TGCAGTGCTAGTGACAGGGTTCCCTACGAGCAGTACTTC
TRBD1	TRBV13	.	TRBJ1-2	CASSFRTGTANYGYTF	TGTGCCAGCAGCTTTAGGACAGGAACCGCTAACTATGGCTACACCTTC
TRBD1	TRBV5-5	.	TRBJ1-5	CASSNNQGAAGNQPQHF	TGTGCCAGCAGCAACAATCAGGGGGCGGCGGGCAATCAGCCCCAGCATTTT
.	TRBV11-2	.	TRBJ2-7	CASSLSGGPTYEQYF	TGTGCCAGCAGCTTGTCCGGGGGGCCGACCTACGAGCAGTACTTC
TRBD1	TRBV11-3	few	TRBJ1-2	CASSLWGSSGTGGGGYTF	TGTGCCAGCAGCTTATGGGGGTCCTCCGGGACAGGGGGTGGCGGCTACACCTTC
.	TRBV5-1	.	TRBJ1-4	CASSRTRGNEKLFF	TGCGCCAGCAGCCGAACCAGGGGAAATGAAAAACTGTTTTTT
TRBD2	TRBV7-3	.	TRBJ2-3	CASSSGLAGAGDTQYF	TGTGCCAGCAGCTCGGGACTAGCGGGGGCTGGGGATACGCAGTATTTT
TRBD1	TRBV6-2/TRBV6-3	.	TRBJ1-4	CASSSYRGANEKLFF	TGTGCCAGCAGTTCTTACAGGGGGGCCAATGAAAAACTGTTTTTT
TRBD1	TRBV5-4	.	TRBJ1-2	CASSRVGQGSGGYTF	TGTGCCAGCAGCCGCGTTGGACAGGGGAGCGGGGGCTACACCTTC
.	TRBV19	.	TRBJ1-5	CASSMDTGSSNQPQHF	TGTGCCAGTAGTATGGACACAGGGTCGAGCAATCAGCCCCAGCATTTT
TRBD1	TRBV6-5	.	TRBJ1-5	CASRDRADQPQHF	TGTGCCAGCCGGGACAGGGCAGATCAGCCCCAGCATTTT
TRBD1	TRBV27	.	TRBJ2-2	CASSFGTGNTGELFF	TGTGCCAGCAGTTTCGGGACAGGGAACACCGGGGAGCTGTTTTTT
TRBD1	TRBV7-9	.	TRBJ2-7	CASSLELGQGAREQYF	TGTGCCAGCAGCTTAGAACTCGGACAGGGGGCGCGGGAGCAGTACTTC
TRBD2	TRBV7-7	once	TRBJ2-3	CASSLRGGRTDTQYF	TGTGCCAGCAGCTTACGGGGGGGGCGAACAGATACGCAGTATTTT
TRBD2	TRBV15	.	TRBJ2-4	CATRLAGGPFDIQYF	TGTGCCACCAGACTAGCGGGGGGGCCGTTTGACATTCAGTACTTC
TRBD1	TRBV12-3/TRBV12-4	.	TRBJ1-1	CASSFRDRAVF	TGTGCCAGCAGTTTTAGGGACAGGGCGGTCTTT
.	TRBV28	.	TRBJ2-6	CASSPFLDYFSGANVLTF	TGTGCCAGCAGTCCCTTCTTGGACTACTTCTCTGGGGCCAACGTCCTGACTTTC
.	TRBV19	.	TRBJ1-5	CASSSQVGNQPQHF	TGTGCCAGTAGTAGCCAGGTTGGGAATCAGCCCCAGCATTTT
.	TRBV27	.	TRBJ1-4	CADPPSRAAINEKLFF	TGTGCCGATCCTCCGTCGAGGGCCGCTATTAATGAAAAACTGTTTTTT
TRBD1	TRBV4-1	once	TRBJ2-7	CASSQAWTGGYYEQYF	TGCGCCAGCAGCCAGGCCTGGACAGGGGGCTACTACGAGCAGTACTTC
TRBD2	TRBV4-3	.	TRBJ2-1	CASSHILAGGPGDEQFF	TGCGCCAGCAGCCACATACTAGCGGGGGGCCCGGGGGATGAGCAGTTCTTC
.	TRBV11-2	.	TRBJ2-5	CASSHYRERETQYF	TGTGCCAGCAGCCACTACAGGGAGAGGGAGACCCAGTACTTC
.	TRBV2	.	TRBJ1-3	CASRRSSGNTIYF	TGTGCCAGCAGGCGGTCCTCTGGAAACACCATATATTTT
.	TRBV5-5	.	TRBJ1-1	CASSLQADTEAFF	TGTGCCAGCAGCTTACAGGCGGACACTGAAGCTTTCTTT
.	TRBV27	.	TRBJ2-1	CASSQPTWSSYNEQFF	TGTGCCAGCAGTCAGCCCACATGGAGCTCCTACAATGAGCAGTTCTTC
TRBD1	TRBV2	.	TRBJ1-2	CASSRQGMEGYTF	TGTGCCAGCAGTCGACAGGGAATGGAGGGCTACACCTTC
.	TRBV28	.	TRBJ2-5	CASSRQPQETQYF	TGTGCCAGCTCTCGACAGCCCCAAGAGACCCAGTACTTC
.	TRBV7-9	.	TRBJ2-2	CASSLRGTGELFF	TGTGCCAGCAGCTTAAGGGGGACCGGGGAGCTGTTTTTT
.	TRBV7-8	.	TRBJ2-7	CASSPGVGYSYEQYF	TGTGCCAGCAGCCCGGGGGTCGGGTATAGTTACGAGCAGTACTTC